This is a list of T cell receptor delta chains from one sample in a study of Vδ1+ human thymocytes. TCRdb fed the multiplex PCR reads into CATT to redo clone calling. The repertoire holds about 55,000 delta-chain clones, with about a sixth as singletons. The source material was Vdelta1+ gamma-delta thymocytes from the thymus. These receptors originate from a boy under two years old who had congenital heart surgery. Both conserved end residues are trimmed from each CDR3. Fields, in order: V gene, clone size, CDR3 protein. Not all rows give a size; the values are once, few, many and, for expanded clones, a class.

>TRDV1|.
ALGALSYRTGGFPVYTDKLI
>TRDV1|.
ALGILAGGPYTDKLI
>TRDV1|few
ALGDRLFRVLASTDKLI
>TRDV1|.
ALGKIYGRYTDKLI
>TRDV1|once
ALGEPPSGGFNSDKLI
>TRDV2|medium-sized
ACEPGPPRGLI
>TRDV1|few
ALGEQVTHGLFYGGYTDKLI
>TRDV1|.
ALGDPRPSYKGWGIQADKLI
>TRDV1|few
ALGELSHVGGYPHQYTDKLI
>TRDV3|.
ASPLRTGGYDTDKLI
>TRDV1|.
ALGVGDTKLI
>TRDV1|few
ALGTAFLHWGIPYTDKLI
>TRDV1|few
ALGEQGPPTGIRVISGADKLI
>TRDV1|.
ALGEPKDWGDKLI
>TRAV29/DV5|many
AAIGPRLIPLKVLTDKLI
>TRDV1|few
ALGDNLPTTREKWLI
>TRDV1|few
ALGEPTLHFLGTTSRADKLI
>TRDV1|.
ALGEFLVAPRLGGIGHTDKLI
>TRDV2|few
ACDTGLGASTDKLI
>TRDV1|few
ALVGNSILGDKMGTDKLI
>TRDV1|.
ALGEPKAFRDRWEGGTDKLI
>TRDV1|.
ALGNVPLPAGGYTDKLI
>TRDV1|few
ALGGRDWGLI
>TRDV1|.
ALGEGAVRMVLPYTDKLI
>TRDV1|.
ALGERAGFPPSYWGIRVTDKLI
>TRDV1|few
ALGELSPTYGGIYQTDKLI
>TRDV1|.
ALGRGLPHIYWGFSTDKLI
>TRDV1|few
ALGDTHFLWGIPYTDKLI
>TRDV1|.
ALGDPIFLDWGKTSMYTDKLI
>TRDV1|.
ALGEIRMAFLRTTVPDKLI
>TRDV1|.
ALGELDGDGGYTDKLI
>TRDV1|few
ALGEGISYLSGTDKLI
>TRDV2|.
ACDTEGFRYWPEADKLI
>TRDV1|.
ALGGGGHLHMTAQLF
>TRDV1|.
ALRGPSYWGIPVYTDKLI
>TRDV1|.
ALGEPERCITGGYSRTNDKLI
>TRDV1|few
ALGEGSYLLGDRLKLI
>TRDV1|.
ALGELRDGGYHSPDKLI
>TRDV1|few
ALVIPGVARTDKLI
>TRDV1|once
ALGDLRGGYGNTDKLI
>TRDV1|few
ALGEGGPSLYTDKLI
>TRDV1|few
ALGNQAFQTGGHFLYTDKLI
>TRDV1|few
ALGELTMSGDDTDKLI
>TRDV1|.
ALGISPYWGPPSHPDKLI
>TRDV3|once
AFFRTGGQFYTDKPI
>TRDV1|few
ALGNQIGPDPYTDKLI
>TRDV1|.
ALGEGIFLRPCPVVDKLI
>TRDV1|few
ALVPFHNGDGKLI
>TRDV1|few
ALGVTGGYDTDKLI
>TRDV1|few
ALGEIRIFGYWGINTDKLI
>TRDV1|.
ALGEQKRKRTGGSYTDKLI
>TRDV1|.
ALGEYSSFLRRAGGPYTDKLI
>TRDV2|few
ACDPHRPGTLGGYTDKLI
>TRDV2|.
ACDIEKVMGDKTDKLI
>TRDV1|few
ALGDPILGDPMIDKLI
>TRDV1|.
ALGERVEWGISSDKLI